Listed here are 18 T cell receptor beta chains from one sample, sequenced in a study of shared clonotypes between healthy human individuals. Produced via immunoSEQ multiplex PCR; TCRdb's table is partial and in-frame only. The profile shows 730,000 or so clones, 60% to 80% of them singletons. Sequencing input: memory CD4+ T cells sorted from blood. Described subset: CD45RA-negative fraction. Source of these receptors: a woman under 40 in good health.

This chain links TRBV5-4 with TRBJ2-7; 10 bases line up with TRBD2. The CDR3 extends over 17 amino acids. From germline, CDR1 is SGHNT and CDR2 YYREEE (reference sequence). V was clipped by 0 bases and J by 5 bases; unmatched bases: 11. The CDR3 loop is CASSLGTSGRLGNEQYF. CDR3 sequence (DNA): TGTGCCAGCAGCTTGGGGACTAGCGGTAGGCTTGGAAACGAGCAGTACTTC.

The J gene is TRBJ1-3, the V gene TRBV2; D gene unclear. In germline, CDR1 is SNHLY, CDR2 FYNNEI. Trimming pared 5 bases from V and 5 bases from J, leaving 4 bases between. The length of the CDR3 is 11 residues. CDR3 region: CASSQRNTIYF. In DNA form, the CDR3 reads TGTGCCAGCAGTCAGCGAAACACCATATATTTT.

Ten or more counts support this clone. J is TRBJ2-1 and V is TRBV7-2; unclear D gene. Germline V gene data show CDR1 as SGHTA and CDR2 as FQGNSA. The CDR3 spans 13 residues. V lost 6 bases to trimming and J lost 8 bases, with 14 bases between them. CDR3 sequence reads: CASRMYLQDEQFF. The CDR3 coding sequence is TGTGCCAGCAGGATGTACCTGCAGGATGAGCAGTTCTTC.

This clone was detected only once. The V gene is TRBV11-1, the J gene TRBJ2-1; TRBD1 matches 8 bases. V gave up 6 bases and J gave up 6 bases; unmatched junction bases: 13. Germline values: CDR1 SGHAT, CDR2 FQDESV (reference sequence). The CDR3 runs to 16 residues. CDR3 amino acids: CASSPRDRWELNEQFF. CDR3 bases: TGTGCCAGCAGTCCTCGGGACAGGTGGGAGCTCAATGAGCAGTTCTTC.

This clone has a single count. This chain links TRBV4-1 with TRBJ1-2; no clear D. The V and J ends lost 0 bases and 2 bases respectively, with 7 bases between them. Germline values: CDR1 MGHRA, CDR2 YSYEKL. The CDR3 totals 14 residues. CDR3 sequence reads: CASSQDAGNYGYTF. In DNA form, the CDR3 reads TGCGCCAGCAGCCAAGATGCGGGGAACTATGGCTACACCTTC.

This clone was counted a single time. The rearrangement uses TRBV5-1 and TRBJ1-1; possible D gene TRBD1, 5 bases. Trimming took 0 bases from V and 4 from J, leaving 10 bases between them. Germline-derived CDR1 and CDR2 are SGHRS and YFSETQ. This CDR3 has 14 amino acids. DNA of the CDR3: TGCGCCAGCAGCTTGGGGGGGACGGTCACTGAAGCTTTCTTT. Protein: CASSLGGTVTEAFF. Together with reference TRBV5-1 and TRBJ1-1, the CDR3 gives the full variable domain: KAGVTQTPRYLIKTRGQQVTLSCSPISGHRSVSWYQQTPGQGLQFLFEYFSETQRNKGNFPGRFSGRQFSNSRSEMNVSTLELGDSALYLCASSLGGTVTEAFFGQGTRLTVV.

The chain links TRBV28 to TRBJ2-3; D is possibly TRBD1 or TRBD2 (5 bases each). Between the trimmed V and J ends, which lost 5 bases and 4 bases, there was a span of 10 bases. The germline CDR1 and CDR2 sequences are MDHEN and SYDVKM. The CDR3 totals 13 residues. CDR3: CASSRGTPDTQYF. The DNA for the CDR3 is TGTGCCAGCAGTCGAGGGACCCCAGATACGCAGTATTTT.

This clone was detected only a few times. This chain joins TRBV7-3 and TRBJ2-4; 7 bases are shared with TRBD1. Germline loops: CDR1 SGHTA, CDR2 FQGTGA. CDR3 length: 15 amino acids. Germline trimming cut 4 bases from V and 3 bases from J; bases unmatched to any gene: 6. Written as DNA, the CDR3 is TGTGCCAGCAGCTCATTACAGGGGAGCAAAAACATTCAGTACTTC. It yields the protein CASSSLQGSKNIQYF.

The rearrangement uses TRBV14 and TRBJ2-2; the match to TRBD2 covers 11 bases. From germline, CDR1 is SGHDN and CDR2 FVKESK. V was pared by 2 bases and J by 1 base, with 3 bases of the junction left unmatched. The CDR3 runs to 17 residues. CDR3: CASSQLAGGLNTGELFF. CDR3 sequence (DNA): TGTGCCAGCAGCCAACTAGCGGGAGGACTGAACACCGGGGAGCTGTTTTTT.

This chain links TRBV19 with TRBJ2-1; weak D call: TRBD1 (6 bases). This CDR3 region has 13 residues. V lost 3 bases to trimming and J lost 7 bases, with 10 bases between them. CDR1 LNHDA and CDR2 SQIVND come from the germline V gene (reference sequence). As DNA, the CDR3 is TGTGCCAGTAGTATCCCGGGACAAAATGAGCAGTTCTTC. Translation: CASSIPGQNEQFF.

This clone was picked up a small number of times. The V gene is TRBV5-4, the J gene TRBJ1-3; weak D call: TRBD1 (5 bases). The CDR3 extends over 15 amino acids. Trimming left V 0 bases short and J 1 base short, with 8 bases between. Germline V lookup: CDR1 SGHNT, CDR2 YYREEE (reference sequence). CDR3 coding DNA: TGTGCCAGCAGCTTGGACCAGGGATCTGGAAACACCATATATTTT. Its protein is CASSLDQGSGNTIYF.

This CDR3 reads CASSPRRATGSATNEKLFF. The CDR3 DNA is TGTGCCAGCAGCCCTCGAAGAGCGACAGGGAGTGCAACTAATGAAAAACTGTTTTTT. The V and J genes are TRBV7-2 and TRBJ1-4; 7 nucleotides agree with TRBD1. This CDR3 contains 19 residues. The V and J ends lost 5 bases and 0 bases, in that order; junction bases with no gene match: 15. Germline V lookup: CDR1 SGHTA, CDR2 FQGNSA.

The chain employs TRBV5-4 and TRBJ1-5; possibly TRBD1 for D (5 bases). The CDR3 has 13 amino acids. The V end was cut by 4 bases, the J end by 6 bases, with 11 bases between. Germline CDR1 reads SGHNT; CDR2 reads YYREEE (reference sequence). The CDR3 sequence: CASSHGGAQPQHF. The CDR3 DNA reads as TGTGCCAGCAGCCACGGGGGTGCTCAGCCCCAGCATTTT.

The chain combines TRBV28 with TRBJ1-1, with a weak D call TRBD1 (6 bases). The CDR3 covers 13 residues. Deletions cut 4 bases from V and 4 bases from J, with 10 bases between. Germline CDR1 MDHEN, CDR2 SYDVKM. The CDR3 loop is CASSSGAGTEAFF. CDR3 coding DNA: TGTGCCAGCAGTTCAGGGGCTGGCACTGAAGCTTTCTTT.

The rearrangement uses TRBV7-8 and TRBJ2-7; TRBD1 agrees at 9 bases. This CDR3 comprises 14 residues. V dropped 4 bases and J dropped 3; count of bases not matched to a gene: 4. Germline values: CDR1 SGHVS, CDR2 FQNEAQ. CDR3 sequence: CASSSGTGIYEQYF. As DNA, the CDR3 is TGTGCCAGCAGCTCCGGGACAGGGATCTACGAGCAGTACTTC.

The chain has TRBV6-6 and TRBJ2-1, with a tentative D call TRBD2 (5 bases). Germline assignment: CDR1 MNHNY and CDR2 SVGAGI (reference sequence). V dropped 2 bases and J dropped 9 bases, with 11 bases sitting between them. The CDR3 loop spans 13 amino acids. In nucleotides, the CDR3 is TGTGCCAGCAGTTACAAACTAGAGGCTGAGCAGTTCTTC. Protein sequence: CASSYKLEAEQFF.

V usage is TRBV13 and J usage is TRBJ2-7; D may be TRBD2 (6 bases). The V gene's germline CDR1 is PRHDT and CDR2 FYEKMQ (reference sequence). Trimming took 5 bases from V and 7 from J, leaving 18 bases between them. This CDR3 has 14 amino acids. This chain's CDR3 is CASSPWDREWEQYF. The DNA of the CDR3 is TGTGCCAGCAGCCCCTGGGACCGGGAGTGGGAGCAGTACTTC.

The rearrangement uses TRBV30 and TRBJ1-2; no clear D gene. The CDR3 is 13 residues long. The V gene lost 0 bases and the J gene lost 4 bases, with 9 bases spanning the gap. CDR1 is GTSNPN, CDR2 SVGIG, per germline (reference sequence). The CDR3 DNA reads TGTGCCTGGAGTGTGACACTAACCTATGGCTACACCTTC. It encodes CAWSVTLTYGYTF.